These 28 T cell receptor beta chains share one sample of origin, sequenced in a study of OX40 agonist ivuxolimab in advanced cancers. Sequencing was performed with immunoSEQ multiplex PCR; in TCRdb, only in-frame clones are kept and a portion is missing. This sample carries some 97,000 clones, about nine tenths of them seen once, and the ten largest clones take around 0.31%. This material consisted of CD4+ or CD8+ T cells sorted from blood, taken in a trial of the OX40 agonist ivuxolimab. These receptors all stem from an adult with an advanced solid tumor such as melanoma, head and neck, liver or kidney cancer.

The V call is TRBV19, the J call TRBJ2-1, with TRBD2 identical over 8 bases. Germline V gene sequence: CDR1 LNHDA, CDR2 SQIVND (reference sequence). The trim removed 5 bases at V and 2 bases at J, leaving 11 bases unmatched. The CDR3 runs to 17 residues. The CDR3 region has the DNA TGTGCCAGTAGTGAGACAAGCGGGAGTCTCCCCTACAATGAGCAGTTCTTC. As protein: CASSETSGSLPYNEQFF.

The chain joins TRBV5-1 to TRBJ2-7; 9 bases line up with TRBD1. V was pared by 3 bases and J by 5 bases, with 9 bases of the junction left unmatched. Germline CDR1 is SGHRS and CDR2 is YFSETQ. The CDR3 spans 15 residues. CDR3 protein: CASSYRGQGSDEQYF. The CDR3 DNA reads as TGCGCCAGCAGCTATCGAGGACAGGGGAGCGACGAGCAGTACTTC. The variable domain in full, completed from reference TRBV5-1 and TRBJ2-7, reads KAGVTQTPRYLIKTRGQQVTLSCSPISGHRSVSWYQQTPGQGLQFLFEYFSETQRNKGNFPGRFSGRQFSNSRSEMNVSTLELGDSALYLCASSYRGQGSDEQYFGPGTRLTVT.

This chain connects TRBV18 to TRBJ1-5; 9 positions agree with TRBD1. In germline, CDR1 is KGHSH, CDR2 LQKENI. The CDR3 spans 15 residues. The J segment lost 1 base and the V segment lost 6 bases, leaving 4 bases of the junction unmatched. The chain's CDR3 is CASSQQGASNQPQHF. The CDR3 DNA reads as TGTGCCAGCTCCCAACAGGGGGCCAGCAATCAGCCCCAGCATTTT.

The chain couples TRBV19 to TRBJ1-1, with unresolved D. Germline V gene sequence: CDR1 LNHDA, CDR2 SQIVND (reference sequence). The CDR3 runs 10 residues. Trimming shortened V by 10 bases and J by 6 bases, and 9 bases separated the two germline ends. The CDR3 spells CATRDSEAFF. The CDR3 DNA follows: TGTGCCACCCGAGACTCTGAAGCTTTCTTT. Full variable domain (outside the CDR3, taken from reference TRBV19 and TRBJ1-1): DGGITQSPKYLFRKEGQNVTLSCEQNLNHDAMYWYRQDPGQGLRLIYYSQIVNDFQKGDIAEGYSVSREKKESFPLTVTSAQKNPTAFYLCATRDSEAFFGQGTRLTVV.

V usage is TRBV6-5 and J usage is TRBJ2-3; TRBD2 agrees at 10 bases. Germline CDR1 MNHEY, CDR2 SVGAGI. The CDR3 runs to 16 residues. With V trimmed by 2 bases and J by 4 bases, 6 bases remained unmatched. CDR3 sequence: CASSYQLAGKADTQYF. The CDR3 DNA sequence: TGTGCCAGCAGTTACCAACTAGCGGGGAAAGCAGATACGCAGTATTTT.

V usage is TRBV7-9 and J usage is TRBJ1-5; D is unresolved. This CDR3 has 14 residues. Germline CDR1 and CDR2: SEHNR and FQNEAQ (reference sequence). V lost 6 bases, J lost 3 bases, and 12 bases lay in between. In nucleotides, the CDR3 is TGTGCCAGCAGTGTGGGAGGGAACAATCAGCCCCAGCATTTT. This codes for CASSVGGNNQPQHF.

The chain links TRBV4-1 to TRBJ1-5; the D is unclear. V lost 1 base to trimming and J lost 7 bases, with 8 bases between them. Germline V gives CDR1 MGHRA, CDR2 YSYEKL. This CDR3 is 13 amino acids long. CDR3 in DNA: TGCGCCAGCAGCCAAGGGAGAGGACAGCCCCAGCATTTT. Translated: CASSQGRGQPQHF.

This rearrangement joins TRBV7-9 to TRBJ1-2, with D unclear. Between the trimmed V and J ends, which lost 7 bases and 2 bases, there was a span of 20 bases. This CDR3 has 16 amino acids. Germline values: CDR1 SEHNR, CDR2 FQNEAQ (reference sequence). This chain's CDR3 is CASTSQTVPTNYGYTF. The CDR3 DNA reads as TGTGCCAGCACTAGCCAAACTGTCCCAACAAACTATGGCTACACCTTC. Combining the CDR3 with reference TRBV7-9 and TRBJ1-2 gives the whole variable domain DTGVSQNPRHKITKRGQNVTFRCDPISEHNRLYWYRQTLGQGPEFLTYFQNEAQLEKSRLLSDRFSAERPKGSFSTLEIQRTEQGDSAMYLCASTSQTVPTNYGYTFGSGTRLTVV.

This chain joins TRBV10-3 and TRBJ2-7, with D possibly called TRBD1 or TRBD2 (5 bases each). The germline V and J ends were trimmed by 4 bases and 2 bases, with 12 bases remaining between them. The CDR3 is 14 residues long. Germline CDR1 ENHRY, CDR2 SYGVKD. CDR3: CAISGRGGAYEQYF. CDR3 DNA: TGTGCCATCAGTGGCCGGGGCGGAGCCTACGAGCAGTACTTC.

The rearrangement joins TRBV6-1 to TRBJ2-5; D uncertain. Germline V gene lookup returns CDR1 MNHNS and CDR2 SASEGT. Deletions cut 3 bases from V and 5 bases from J, with 10 bases between. This CDR3 spans 13 amino acids. The CDR3 DNA follows: TGTGCCAGCAGTGAGAGAAGCGAGGAGACCCAGTACTTC. It specifies CASSERSEETQYF.

This rearrangement joins TRBV7-9 to TRBJ1-3; D gene ambiguous. V was clipped by 2 bases and J by 0 bases, with 2 bases between them. Germline V gene sequence: CDR1 SEHNR, CDR2 FQNEAQ (reference sequence). CDR3 length: 13 residues. Here the CDR3 DNA reads TGTGCCAGCAGCTTATTCTCTGGAAACACCATATATTTT. Its protein is CASSLFSGNTIYF. The whole variable domain, filled in from reference TRBV7-9 and TRBJ1-3, reads DTGVSQNPRHKITKRGQNVTFRCDPISEHNRLYWYRQTLGQGPEFLTYFQNEAQLEKSRLLSDRFSAERPKGSFSTLEIQRTEQGDSAMYLCASSLFSGNTIYFGEGSWLTVV.

V is TRBV28 and J is TRBJ2-4; 9 positions agree with TRBD1. The CDR3 runs 16 residues. CDR1 and CDR2 (germline): MDHEN, SYDVKM. V lost 11 bases, J lost 4 bases, and 15 bases stayed unmatched. CDR3 residues: CAARPFVGQGKNIQYF. The CDR3 DNA is TGTGCCGCACGGCCTTTTGTTGGACAGGGGAAAAACATTCAGTACTTC.

The chain links TRBV7-2 to TRBJ1-5; D not resolved. Germline V gene lookup returns CDR1 SGHTA and CDR2 FQGNSA. The CDR3 covers 13 residues. Trimming shortened V by 5 bases and J by 5 bases, and 10 bases separated the two germline ends. This chain's CDR3 is CASSPVNYQPQHF. The CDR3 region has the DNA TGTGCCAGCAGCCCTGTCAACTATCAGCCCCAGCATTTT.

The rearrangement joins TRBV29-1 to TRBJ2-7; weak D call: TRBD2 (6 bases). Germline CDR1 and CDR2: SQVTM and ANQGSEA. Between the trimmed V and J ends, which lost 4 bases and 0 bases, there was a span of 13 bases. The CDR3 spans 14 residues. For the CDR3, the DNA is TGCAGCGTTGCCGGGACTTGGAGCTCCTACGAGCAGTACTTC. This sequence encodes CSVAGTWSSYEQYF.

The sample holds a few counts of this clone. This chain connects TRBV9 to TRBJ2-2; TRBD1 aligns across 8 bases. V was pared by 3 bases and J by 7 bases, with 5 bases of the junction left unmatched. Germline assignment: CDR1 SGDLS and CDR2 YYNGEE. This CDR3 spans 14 amino acids. The CDR3 sequence: CASSADRVNGELFF. The CDR3 DNA sequence: TGTGCCAGCAGCGCGGACAGGGTAAACGGGGAGCTGTTTTTT. Using reference TRBV9 and TRBJ2-2 for the parts outside the CDR3, the full variable domain is DSGVTQTPKHLITATGQRVTLRCSPRSGDLSVYWYQQSLDQGLQFLIQYYNGEERAKGNILERFSAQQFPDLHSELNLSSLELGDSALYFCASSADRVNGELFFGEGSRLTVL.

This chain links TRBV27 with TRBJ2-2, with a possible D match to TRBD2 (5 bases). This CDR3 has 13 amino acids. Trimming left V 7 bases short and J 7 bases short, with 13 bases between. CDR1 is MNHEY and CDR2 is SMNVEV in the germline V gene (reference sequence). CDR3: CASTRSGIGELFF. The CDR3 region has the DNA TGTGCCAGCACCCGGTCGGGGATCGGGGAGCTGTTTTTT.

The CDR3 is CASSFGTSGRQETQYF. The CDR3 DNA reads as TGTGCCAGCAGTTTCGGGACTAGCGGACGCCAAGAGACCCAGTACTTC. The chain combines TRBV6-6 with TRBJ2-5; 11 bases are a match to TRBD2. With 4 bases clipped from V and 1 base from J, the junction kept 5 bases outside the gene matches. Germline V gene data show CDR1 as MNHNY and CDR2 as SVGAGI (reference sequence). This CDR3 is built from 16 residues.

The chain recombines TRBV5-4 with TRBJ2-5; TRBD1 or TRBD2 may be the D gene (5 bases each). Trimming removed 4 bases from V and 7 bases from J, with 20 bases in between. Germline V gene sequence: CDR1 SGHNT, CDR2 YYREEE (reference sequence). This CDR3 has 15 residues. The CDR3 sequence is CASSPRTGTISTQYF. In nucleotides, the CDR3 is TGTGCCAGCAGCCCAAGGACCGGGACCATATCGACCCAGTACTTC.

The chain has TRBV25-1 and TRBJ1-2, with D possibly matching TRBD1 (5 bases). Trimming removed 3 bases at V and 3 bases at J, with 11 bases between. CDR3 length: 14 residues. Germline-derived CDR1 and CDR2 are MGHDK and SYGVNS. The CDR3 loop is CASSEAGTDYGYTF. CDR3 coding DNA: TGTGCCAGCAGTGAGGCCGGGACGGACTATGGCTACACCTTC.

The chain links TRBV21-1 to TRBJ2-1; the table's D call of TRBD2 was not tested on the DNA. TRBV21-1 has pseudogene status. The CDR3 is 20 amino acids. CDR3 in amino acids: CASSKISVGEREKGYNEQFF. CDR3 nucleotide sequence: TGTGCCAGCAGCAAAATCAGTGTGGGCGAGCGGGAGAAGGGCTACAATGAGCAGTTCTTC.

CDR3 sequence: CASSSRGLAGGWAETQYF. The CDR3 DNA reads as TGTGCCAGCAGCTCCCGTGGACTAGCGGGAGGATGGGCAGAGACCCAGTACTTC. The chain uses TRBV7-2 and TRBJ2-5; 14 bases match TRBD2. From germline, CDR1 is SGHTA and CDR2 FQGNSA. This CDR3 is built from 18 residues. The V gene end was trimmed by 4 bases and the J gene end by 4 bases; junction bases not matched to a gene: 11.

This clone was counted a single time. The rearrangement links TRBV6-5 to TRBJ2-7; D possibly corresponds to TRBD2 (5 bases). Germline-derived CDR1 and CDR2 are MNHEY and SVGAGI. This CDR3 spans 14 amino acids. Trimming pared 7 bases from V and 0 bases from J, leaving 13 bases between. CDR3 coding DNA: TGTGCCAGCAAGAGGCTAGCAGGCTCCTACGAGCAGTACTTC. It translates to CASKRLAGSYEQYF.

The CDR3: CASSLAASGNNEQFF. The DNA for the CDR3 is TGTGCCAGCAGCTTGGCGGCTAGCGGTAACAATGAGCAGTTCTTC. This chain joins TRBV5-4 and TRBJ2-1; 7 nucleotides agree with TRBD2. J gave up 5 bases and V 0 bases, and 5 bases lay outside the gene matches. This CDR3 is 15 amino acids long. Germline lookup yields CDR1 SGHNT and CDR2 YYREEE (reference sequence).

V usage is TRBV15 and J usage is TRBJ2-7; unclear D gene. Trimming left V 0 bases short and J 2 bases short, with 14 bases between. The CDR3 has 16 amino acids. Germline V lookup: CDR1 LNHNV, CDR2 YYDKDF (reference sequence). For the CDR3, the DNA is TGTGCCACCAGCAGAGACCCGACCTCTAGTCCCTACGAGCAGTACTTC. Translation: CATSRDPTSSPYEQYF.

This clone has just one count. The chain links TRBV7-9 to TRBJ1-3, with 11 bases aligning to TRBD1. CDR3 length: 17 amino acids. CDR1 and CDR2 (germline): SEHNR, FQNEAQ (reference sequence). The J segment lost 10 bases and the V segment lost 5 bases, leaving 16 bases of the junction unmatched. CDR3 region: CASSPSDRGLRGGTIYF. As DNA, the CDR3 is TGTGCCAGCAGCCCCTCGGACAGGGGGCTCCGTGGAGGGACCATATATTTT.

The gene calls are TRBV11-2 and TRBJ1-4; 8 positions agree with TRBD1. This CDR3 is built from 14 residues. V was clipped by 4 bases and J by 7 bases; unmatched bases: 5. In germline, CDR1 is SGHAT, CDR2 FQNNGV. CDR3 nucleotide sequence: TGTGCCAGCAGCTACGGACAGGGAGGTGAAAAACTGTTTTTT. It yields the protein CASSYGQGGEKLFF.

The chain joins TRBV10-1 to TRBJ2-1, with a tentative D call TRBD2 (6 bases). The CDR3 spans 14 residues. Germline-derived CDR1 and CDR2 are WNHNN and SYGVQD (reference sequence). The V and J ends lost 0 bases and 12 bases respectively, with 15 bases between them. CDR3 residues: CASSESDGRDVQFF. As DNA, the CDR3 is TGCGCCAGCAGTGAGTCAGATGGGCGGGATGTGCAGTTCTTC.

V is TRBV12-2 and J is TRBJ2-1; no check of the table's D call, TRBD2, against the DNA was made. TRBV12-2 is reported as a pseudogene. This CDR3 contains 20 residues. CDR3 in DNA: TGTGCAAGTCGCTTTTGGACTAGCGGGAGATGTGTAAGCTCCTACAATGAGCAGTTCTTC. This translates into CASRFWTSGRCVSSYNEQFF.